This TCR beta chain stems from a study of early T cells in non-severe SARS-CoV-2 infection. Study-level background: Chains were not paired, and sequencing was done on bulk RNA from unsorted whole blood.

There are 15 residues in the CDR3. V was pared by 0 bases and J by 4 bases, with 12 bases between. Points from the study as a whole: There was a bias toward anti-spike CD8 responses in VDJdb matching, which missed private and CD4 specificities.

Note on this clonotype: What it recognizes is unknown.

Molecules of cDNA were individually given unique molecular identifiers that were attached to them. TCRdb reanalysed the 5' RACE reads using MiXCR and keeps one entry per CDR3 protein. The sample carries roughly 60,000 distinct CDR3 sequences, 10% to 15% recorded once. V usage is TRBV12-3 or TRBV12-4 and J usage is TRBJ1-1; possible D gene TRBD1, 5 bases. The material sequenced was whole blood. This receptor was taken from an adult who was a healthcare worker with PCR-confirmed SARS-CoV-2 infection or an uninfected control (not recorded which). CDR3 nucleotide sequence: TGTGCCAGCAGTTTAGCGAGCGGTGGGGCCACTGAAGCTTTCTTT. This gives the protein CASSLASGGATEAFF.